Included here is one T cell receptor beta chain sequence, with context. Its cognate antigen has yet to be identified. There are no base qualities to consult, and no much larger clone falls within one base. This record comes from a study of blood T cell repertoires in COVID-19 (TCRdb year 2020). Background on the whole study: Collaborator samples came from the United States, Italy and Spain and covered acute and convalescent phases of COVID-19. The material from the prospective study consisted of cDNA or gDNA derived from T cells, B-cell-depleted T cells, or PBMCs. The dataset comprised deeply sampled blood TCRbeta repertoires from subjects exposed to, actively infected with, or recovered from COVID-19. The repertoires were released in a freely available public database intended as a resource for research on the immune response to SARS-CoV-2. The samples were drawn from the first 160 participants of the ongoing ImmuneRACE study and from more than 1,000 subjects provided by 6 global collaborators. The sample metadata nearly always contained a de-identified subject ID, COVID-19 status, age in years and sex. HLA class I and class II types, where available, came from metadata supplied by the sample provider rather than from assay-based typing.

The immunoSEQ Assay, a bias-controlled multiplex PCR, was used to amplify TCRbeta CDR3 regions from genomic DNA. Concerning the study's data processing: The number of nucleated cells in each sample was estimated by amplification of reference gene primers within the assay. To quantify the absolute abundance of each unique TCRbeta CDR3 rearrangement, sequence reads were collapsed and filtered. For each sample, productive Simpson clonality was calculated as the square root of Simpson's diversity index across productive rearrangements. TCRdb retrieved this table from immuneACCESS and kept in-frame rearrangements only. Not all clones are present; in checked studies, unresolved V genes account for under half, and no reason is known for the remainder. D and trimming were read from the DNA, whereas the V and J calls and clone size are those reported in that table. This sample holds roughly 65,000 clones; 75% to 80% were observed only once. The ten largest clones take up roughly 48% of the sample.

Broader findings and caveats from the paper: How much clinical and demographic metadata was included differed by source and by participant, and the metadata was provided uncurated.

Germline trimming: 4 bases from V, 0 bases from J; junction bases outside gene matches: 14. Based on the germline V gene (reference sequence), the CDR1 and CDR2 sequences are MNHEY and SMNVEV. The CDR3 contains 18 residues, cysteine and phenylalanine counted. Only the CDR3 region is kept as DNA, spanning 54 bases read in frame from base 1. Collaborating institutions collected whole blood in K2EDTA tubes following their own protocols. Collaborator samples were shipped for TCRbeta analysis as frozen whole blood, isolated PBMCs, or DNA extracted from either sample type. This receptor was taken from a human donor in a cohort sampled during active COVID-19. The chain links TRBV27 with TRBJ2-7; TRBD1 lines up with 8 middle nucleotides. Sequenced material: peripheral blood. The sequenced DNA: TGTGCCAGCAGTTCGTGGACAGGGAGAGCAAAATCCTCCTACGAGCAGTACTTC. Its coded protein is CASSSWTGRAKSSYEQYF.